This T cell receptor (beta chain) was sequenced in a study of Ad26.COV2.S vaccination and SARS-CoV-2 variants. Study details: Among those in the COV1001 Ad26.COV2.S trial arm was the donor.

Profiled with immunoSEQ multiplex PCR; TCRdb holds only in-frame clones, not every one. The sample shows about 680,000 clones, more than 70% of them seen only once. As to treatment: 15 to 20 received Ad26.COV2.S at low or high dose, single or two shots; 5 received placebo; per-sample allocation not given. Day 63 after the first vaccine or placebo injection was the time point for sampling. An Ad26 vector that expressed Wuhan-strain SARS-CoV-2 spike constituted the vaccine. The sample in question was peripheral blood, obtained in a trial of Ad26.COV2.S vaccine versus placebo. The receptor was derived from a person aged 18-65 years who received the Ad26.COV2.S COVID-19 vaccine or a placebo.

CDR3 residues: CASSQAAGAGELFF. Written as DNA, the CDR3 is TGCGCCAGCAGCCAAGCGGCGGGGGCCGGGGAGCTGTTTTTT. V is TRBV4-1 and J is TRBJ2-2; TRBD2 aligns across 7 bases. V trimming: 1 base; J trimming: 6 bases; junction bases outside the gene matches: 2. In germline, CDR1 is MGHRA, CDR2 YSYEKL. The CDR3 totals 14 residues.